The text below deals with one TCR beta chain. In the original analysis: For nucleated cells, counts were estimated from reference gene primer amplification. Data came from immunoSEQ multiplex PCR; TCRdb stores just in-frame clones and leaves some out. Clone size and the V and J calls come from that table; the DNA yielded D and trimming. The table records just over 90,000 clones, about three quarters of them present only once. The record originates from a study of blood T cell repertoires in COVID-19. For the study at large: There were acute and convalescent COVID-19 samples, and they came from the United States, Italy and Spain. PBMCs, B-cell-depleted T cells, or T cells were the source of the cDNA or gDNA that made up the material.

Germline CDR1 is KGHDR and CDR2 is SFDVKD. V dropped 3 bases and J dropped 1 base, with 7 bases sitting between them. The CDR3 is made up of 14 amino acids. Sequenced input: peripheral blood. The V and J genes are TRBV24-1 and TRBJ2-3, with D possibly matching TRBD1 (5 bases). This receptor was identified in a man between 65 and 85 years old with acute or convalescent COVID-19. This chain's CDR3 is CATSDQQGTDTQYF. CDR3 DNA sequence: TGTGCCACCAGTGATCAACAGGGCACAGATACGCAGTATTTT.